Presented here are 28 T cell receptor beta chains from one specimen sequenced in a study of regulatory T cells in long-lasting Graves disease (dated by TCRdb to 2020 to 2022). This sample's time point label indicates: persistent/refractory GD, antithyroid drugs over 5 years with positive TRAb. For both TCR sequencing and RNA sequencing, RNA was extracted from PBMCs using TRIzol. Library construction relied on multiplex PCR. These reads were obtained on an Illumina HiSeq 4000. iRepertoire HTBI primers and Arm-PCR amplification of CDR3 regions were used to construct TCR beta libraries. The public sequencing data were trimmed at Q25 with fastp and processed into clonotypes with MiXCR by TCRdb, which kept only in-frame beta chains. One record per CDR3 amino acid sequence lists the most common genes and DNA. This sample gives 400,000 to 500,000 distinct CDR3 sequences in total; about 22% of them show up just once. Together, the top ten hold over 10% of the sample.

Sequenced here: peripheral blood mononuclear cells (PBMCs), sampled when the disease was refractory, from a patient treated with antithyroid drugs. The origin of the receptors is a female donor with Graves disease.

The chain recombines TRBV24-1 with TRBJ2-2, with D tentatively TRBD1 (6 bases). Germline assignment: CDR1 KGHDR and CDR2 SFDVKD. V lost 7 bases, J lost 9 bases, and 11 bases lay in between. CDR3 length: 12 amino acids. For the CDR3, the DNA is TGTGCCACCAGCCAACAGGGAAGGGAGCTGTTTTTT. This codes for CATSQQGRELFF.

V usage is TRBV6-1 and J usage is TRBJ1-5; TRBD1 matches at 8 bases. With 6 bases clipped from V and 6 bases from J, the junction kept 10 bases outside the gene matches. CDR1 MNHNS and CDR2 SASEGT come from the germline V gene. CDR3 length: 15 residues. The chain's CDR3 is CASSRTRQGLQPQHF. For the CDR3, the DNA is TGTGCCAGCAGCCGCACTAGACAGGGGCTTCAGCCCCAGCATTTT.

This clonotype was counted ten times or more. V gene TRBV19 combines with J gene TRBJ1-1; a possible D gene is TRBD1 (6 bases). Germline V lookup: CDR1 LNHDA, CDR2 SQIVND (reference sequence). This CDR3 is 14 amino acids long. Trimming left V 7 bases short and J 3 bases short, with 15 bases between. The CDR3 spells CASIPAGGHTEAFF. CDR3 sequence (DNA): TGTGCCAGTATCCCCGCGGGGGGGCACACTGAAGCTTTCTTT.

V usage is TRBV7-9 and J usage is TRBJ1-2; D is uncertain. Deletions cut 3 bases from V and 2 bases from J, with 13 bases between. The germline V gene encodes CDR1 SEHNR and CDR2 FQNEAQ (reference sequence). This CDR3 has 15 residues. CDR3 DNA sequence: TGTGCCAGCAGCTTCTCCGGGGAGATGAACTATGGCTACACCTTC. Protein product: CASSFSGEMNYGYTF.

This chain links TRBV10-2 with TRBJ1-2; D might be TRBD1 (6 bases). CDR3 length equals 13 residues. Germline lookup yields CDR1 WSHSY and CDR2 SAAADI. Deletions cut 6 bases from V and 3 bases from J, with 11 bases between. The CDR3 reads CASSPSGDYGYTF. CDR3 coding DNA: TGCGCCAGCAGCCCGTCAGGGGACTATGGCTACACCTTC.

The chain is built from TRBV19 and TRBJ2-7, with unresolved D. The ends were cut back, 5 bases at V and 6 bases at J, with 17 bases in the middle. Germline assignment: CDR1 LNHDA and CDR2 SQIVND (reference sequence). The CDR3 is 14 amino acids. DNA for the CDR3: TGTGCCAGTAGTCCCAGCATTGGCCGGAGCGAGCAGTACTTC. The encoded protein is CASSPSIGRSEQYF.

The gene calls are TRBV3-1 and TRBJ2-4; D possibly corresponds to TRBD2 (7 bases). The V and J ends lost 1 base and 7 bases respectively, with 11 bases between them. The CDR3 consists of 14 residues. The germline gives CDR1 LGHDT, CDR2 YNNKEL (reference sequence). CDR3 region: CASSQGTRGNIQYF. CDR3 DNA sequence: TGTGCCAGCAGCCAAGGGACTAGGGGGAACATTCAGTACTTC. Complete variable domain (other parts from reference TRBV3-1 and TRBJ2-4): DTAVSQTPKYLVTQMGNDKSIKCEQNLGHDTMYWYKQDSKKFLKIMFSYNNKELIINETVPNRFSPKSPDKAHLNLHINSLELGDSAVYFCASSQGTRGNIQYFGAGTRLSVL.

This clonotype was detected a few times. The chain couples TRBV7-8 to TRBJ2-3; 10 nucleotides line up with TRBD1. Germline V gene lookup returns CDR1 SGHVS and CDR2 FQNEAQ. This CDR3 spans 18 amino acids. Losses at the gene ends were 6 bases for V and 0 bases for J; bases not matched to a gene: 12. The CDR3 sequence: CASRDRGQVWGSTDTQYF. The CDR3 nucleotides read TGTGCCAGCAGAGACAGGGGGCAAGTATGGGGTAGCACAGATACGCAGTATTTT.

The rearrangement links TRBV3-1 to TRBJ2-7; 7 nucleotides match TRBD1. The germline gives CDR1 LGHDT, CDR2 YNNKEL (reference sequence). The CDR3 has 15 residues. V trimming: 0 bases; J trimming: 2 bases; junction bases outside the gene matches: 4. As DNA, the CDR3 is TGTGCCAGCAGCCAAGATTCCACAGGGGCCTACGAGCAGTACTTC. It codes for CASSQDSTGAYEQYF.

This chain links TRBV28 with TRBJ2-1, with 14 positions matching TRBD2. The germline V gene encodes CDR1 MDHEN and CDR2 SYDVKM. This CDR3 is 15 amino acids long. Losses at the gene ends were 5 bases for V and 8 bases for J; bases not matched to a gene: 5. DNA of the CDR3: TGTGCCAGCAGTGCCGGGACTAGCGGGAGCTATGAGCAGTTCTTC. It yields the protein CASSAGTSGSYEQFF. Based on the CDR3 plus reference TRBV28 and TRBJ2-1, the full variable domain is DVKVTQSSRYLVKRTGEKVFLECVQDMDHENMFWYRQDPGLGLRLIYFSYDVKMKEKGDIPEGYSVSREKKERFSLILESASTNQTSMYLCASSAGTSGSYEQFFGPGTRLTVL.

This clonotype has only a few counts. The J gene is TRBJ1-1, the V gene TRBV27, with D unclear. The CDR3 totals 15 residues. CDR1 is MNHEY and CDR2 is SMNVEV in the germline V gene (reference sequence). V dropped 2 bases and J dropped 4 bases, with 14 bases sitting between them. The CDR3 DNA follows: TGTGCCAGCAGTTTAAACGGCTTTCTTAGCACTGAAGCTTTCTTT. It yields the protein CASSLNGFLSTEAFF.

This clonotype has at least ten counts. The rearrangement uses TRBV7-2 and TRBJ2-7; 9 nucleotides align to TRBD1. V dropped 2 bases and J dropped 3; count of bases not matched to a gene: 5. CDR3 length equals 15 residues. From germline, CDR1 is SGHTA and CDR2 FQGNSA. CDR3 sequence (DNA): TGTGCCAGCAGCTTAAGCGAGGGACAGGGCTACGAGCAGTACTTC. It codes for CASSLSEGQGYEQYF.

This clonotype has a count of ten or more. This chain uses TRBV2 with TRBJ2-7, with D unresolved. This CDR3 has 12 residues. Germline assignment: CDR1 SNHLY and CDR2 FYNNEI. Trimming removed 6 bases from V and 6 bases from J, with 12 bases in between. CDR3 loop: CASSFLQREQYF. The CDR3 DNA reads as TGTGCCAGCAGCTTTCTACAGCGCGAGCAGTACTTC.

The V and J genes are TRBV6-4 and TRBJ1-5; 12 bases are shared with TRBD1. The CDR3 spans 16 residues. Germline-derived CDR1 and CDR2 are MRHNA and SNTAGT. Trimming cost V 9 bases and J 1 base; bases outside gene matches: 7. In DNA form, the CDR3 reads TGTGCCAGAAGGGACAGGGGGCCGGTGAGCAATCAGCCCCAGCATTTT. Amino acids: CARRDRGPVSNQPQHF.

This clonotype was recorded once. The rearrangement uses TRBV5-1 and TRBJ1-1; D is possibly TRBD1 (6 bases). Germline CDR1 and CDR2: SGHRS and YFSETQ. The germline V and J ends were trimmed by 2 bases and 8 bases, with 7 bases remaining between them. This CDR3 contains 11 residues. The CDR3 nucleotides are TGCGCCAGCAGCTTTGACAGGGAAGCTTTCTTT. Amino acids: CASSFDREAFF.

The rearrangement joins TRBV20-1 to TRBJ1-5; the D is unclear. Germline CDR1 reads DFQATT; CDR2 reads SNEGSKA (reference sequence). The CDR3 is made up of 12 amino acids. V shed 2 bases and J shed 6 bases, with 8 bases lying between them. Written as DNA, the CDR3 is TGCAGTGCTAGACCCTTCGCTCAGCCCCAGCATTTT. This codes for CSARPFAQPQHF.

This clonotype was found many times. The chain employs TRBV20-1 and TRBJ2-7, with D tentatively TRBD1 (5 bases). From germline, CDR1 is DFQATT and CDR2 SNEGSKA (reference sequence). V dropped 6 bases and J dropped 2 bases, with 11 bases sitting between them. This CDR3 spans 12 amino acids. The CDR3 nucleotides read TGCAGTGCCACCTCGACAGCCTACGAGCAGTACTTC. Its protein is CSATSTAYEQYF.

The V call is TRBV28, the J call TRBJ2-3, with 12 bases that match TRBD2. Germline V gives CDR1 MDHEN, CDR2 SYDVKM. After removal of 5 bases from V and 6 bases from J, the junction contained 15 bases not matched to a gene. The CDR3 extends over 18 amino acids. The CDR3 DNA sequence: TGTGCCAGCAGTGTCAACCGATTCGGACTAGCGGGATACGATACGCAGTATTTT. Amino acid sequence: CASSVNRFGLAGYDTQYF.

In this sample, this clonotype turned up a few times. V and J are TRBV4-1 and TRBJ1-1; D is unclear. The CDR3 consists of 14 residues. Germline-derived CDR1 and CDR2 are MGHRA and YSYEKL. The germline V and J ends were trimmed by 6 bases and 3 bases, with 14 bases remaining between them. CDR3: CASRPIGEDTEAFF. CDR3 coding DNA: TGCGCCAGCAGGCCTATAGGTGAGGACACTGAAGCTTTCTTT.

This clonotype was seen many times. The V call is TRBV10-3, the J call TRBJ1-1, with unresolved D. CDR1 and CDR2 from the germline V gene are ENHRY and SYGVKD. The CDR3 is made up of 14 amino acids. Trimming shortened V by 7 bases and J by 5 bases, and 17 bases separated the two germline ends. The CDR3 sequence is CAITPGTLETEAFF. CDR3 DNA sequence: TGTGCCATCACTCCGGGCACCTTGGAGACTGAAGCTTTCTTT.

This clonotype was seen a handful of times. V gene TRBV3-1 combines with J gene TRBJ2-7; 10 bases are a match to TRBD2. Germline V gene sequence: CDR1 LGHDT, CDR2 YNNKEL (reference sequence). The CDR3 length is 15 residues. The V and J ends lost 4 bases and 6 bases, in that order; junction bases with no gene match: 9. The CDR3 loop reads CASSRNLAGVGEQYF. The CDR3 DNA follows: TGTGCCAGCAGCCGGAACCTAGCGGGAGTCGGCGAGCAGTACTTC.

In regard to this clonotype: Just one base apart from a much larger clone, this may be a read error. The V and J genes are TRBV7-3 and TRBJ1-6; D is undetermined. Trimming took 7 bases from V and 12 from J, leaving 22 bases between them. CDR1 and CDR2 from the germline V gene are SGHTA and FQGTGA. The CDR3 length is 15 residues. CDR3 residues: CASTQAPGSRVPLHF. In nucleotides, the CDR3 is TGTGCCAGCACCCAAGCGCCGGGCTCCCGGGTACCCCTCCACTTT.

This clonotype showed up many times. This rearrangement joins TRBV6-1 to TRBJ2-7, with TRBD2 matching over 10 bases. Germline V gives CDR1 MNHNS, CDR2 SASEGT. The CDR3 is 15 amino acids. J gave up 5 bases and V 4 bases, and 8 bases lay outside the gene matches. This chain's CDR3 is CASSGSSGGRNEQYF. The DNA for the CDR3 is TGTGCCAGCAGTGGTAGTAGCGGGGGGCGGAACGAGCAGTACTTC.

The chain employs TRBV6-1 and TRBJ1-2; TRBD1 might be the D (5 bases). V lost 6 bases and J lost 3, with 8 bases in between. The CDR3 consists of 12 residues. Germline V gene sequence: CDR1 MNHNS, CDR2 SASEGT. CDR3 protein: CASRRQYYGYTF. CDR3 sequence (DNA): TGTGCCAGCAGAAGACAGTACTATGGCTACACCTTC.

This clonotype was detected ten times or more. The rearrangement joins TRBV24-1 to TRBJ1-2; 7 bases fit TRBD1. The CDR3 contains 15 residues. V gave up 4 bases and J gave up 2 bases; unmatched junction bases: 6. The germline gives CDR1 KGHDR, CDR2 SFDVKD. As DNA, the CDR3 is TGTGCCACCAGTGACCTGACAGGGTGGAACTATGGCTACACCTTC. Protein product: CATSDLTGWNYGYTF.

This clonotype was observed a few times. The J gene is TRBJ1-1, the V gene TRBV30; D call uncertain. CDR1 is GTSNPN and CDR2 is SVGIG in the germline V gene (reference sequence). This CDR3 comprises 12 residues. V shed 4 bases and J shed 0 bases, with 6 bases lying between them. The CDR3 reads CAWIQMNTEAFF. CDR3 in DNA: TGTGCCTGGATCCAGATGAACACTGAAGCTTTCTTT. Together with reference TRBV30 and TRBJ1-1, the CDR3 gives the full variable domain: SQTIHQWPATLVQPVGSPLSLECTVEGTSNPNLYWYRQAAGRGLQLLFYSVGIGQISSEVPQNLSASRPQDRQFILSSKKLLLSDSGFYLCAWIQMNTEAFFGQGTRLTVV.

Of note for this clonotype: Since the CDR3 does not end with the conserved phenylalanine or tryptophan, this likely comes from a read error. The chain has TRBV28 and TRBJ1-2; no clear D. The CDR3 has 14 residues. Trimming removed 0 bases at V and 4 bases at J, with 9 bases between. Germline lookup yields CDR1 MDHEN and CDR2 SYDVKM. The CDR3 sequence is CASSLWGSSYGYTL. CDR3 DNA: TGTGCCAGCAGTTTATGGGGTTCTAGCTATGGCTACACCCTC.

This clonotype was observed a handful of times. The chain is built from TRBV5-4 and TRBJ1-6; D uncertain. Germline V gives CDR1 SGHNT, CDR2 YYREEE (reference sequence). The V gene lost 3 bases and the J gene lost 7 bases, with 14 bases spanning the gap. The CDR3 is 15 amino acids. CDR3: CASSSGRTPNSPLHF. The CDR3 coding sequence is TGTGCCAGCAGCTCCGGAAGAACACCGAATTCACCCCTCCACTTT.